This T cell receptor beta chain stems from a study of blood T cell repertoires in COVID-19. This CDR3 spans 14 amino acids. Trimming cost V 6 bases and J 2 bases; bases outside gene matches: 2. The germline gives CDR1 MNHEY, CDR2 SVGAGI. In the authors' methods: Nucleated cell number was recorded as an estimate derived from reference gene primer amplification. Profiled with immunoSEQ multiplex PCR; TCRdb holds only in-frame clones, not every one. The V and J calls and clone size were taken over from that table, and D and trimming were inferred from the DNA. Of roughly 68,000 clones listed, 65% to 85% were seen once; the top ten hold 3.5% to 4%.

The genes are TRBV6-5 and TRBJ1-2; 11 bases map to TRBD1. The origin of this receptor is a woman in her thirties or forties with acute COVID-19. Sequenced material: PBMCs or T cells enriched from blood (not recorded which). The CDR3, as DNA: TGTGCCAGCAGAGGACAGGGGGCGAACTATGGCTACACCTTC. Residues: CASRGQGANYGYTF.